The 10 T cell receptor beta chains below were found in one sample sequenced in a study of shared clonotypes between healthy human individuals. Only in-frame clones appear in the TCRdb table, and some are missing; sequencing was by immunoSEQ multiplex PCR. The table includes some 2.1 million clones, 85% to 95% detected once. The sample taken for sequencing was naive CD4+ T cells sorted from blood. As for subset: CD45RA+ positively selected. The receptors were gathered from a young man in good health.

V usage is TRBV5-8 and J usage is TRBJ2-3; 10 nucleotides align to TRBD2. Per the germline V gene, CDR1 is SGHTS and CDR2 is YDEGEE. The CDR3 sequence is 16 residues long. Trimming removed 0 bases from V and 1 base from J; junction bases left unmatched: 2. CDR3 sequence: CASSLGGTSGTDTQYF. The DNA of the CDR3 is TGTGCCAGCAGCTTGGGGGGGACTAGCGGCACAGATACGCAGTATTTT.

The V call is TRBV5-1, the J call TRBJ2-3; D is tentatively TRBD1 or TRBD2 (5 bases each). The ends were cut back, 6 bases at V and 5 bases at J, with 16 bases in the middle. Germline V gives CDR1 SGHRS, CDR2 YFSETQ. The CDR3 loop spans 14 amino acids. Here the CDR3 reads CASTAPGLGDTQYF. In nucleotides, the CDR3 is TGCGCCAGCACGGCACCGGGGCTGGGAGATACGCAGTATTTT.

This chain connects TRBV6-5 to TRBJ1-5; tentative D call: TRBD1 (5 bases). Trimming pared 1 base from V and 1 base from J, leaving 11 bases between. The CDR3 consists of 16 residues. Germline V CDR1 and CDR2: MNHEY, SVGAGI. CDR3 DNA sequence: TGTGCCAGCAGTTACTGGGGACGGGGAAGCAATCAGCCCCAGCATTTT. Protein: CASSYWGRGSNQPQHF.

The chain carries TRBV6-6 and TRBJ2-7; D gene unclear. This CDR3 region has 12 residues. CDR1 is MNHNY, CDR2 SVGAGI, per germline (reference sequence). Trimming shortened V by 2 bases and J by 6 bases, and 8 bases separated the two germline ends. Here the CDR3 reads CASSYQAFEQYF. In nucleotides, the CDR3 is TGTGCCAGCAGTTACCAGGCGTTCGAGCAGTACTTC.

The gene calls are TRBV11-2 and TRBJ2-5; possibly TRBD1 for D (6 bases). The CDR3 runs to 15 residues. Per germline, CDR1 SGHAT and CDR2 FQNNGV. Trimming left V 5 bases short and J 5 bases short, with 18 bases between. The CDR3 spells CASSAGAKGDETQYF. Here the CDR3 DNA reads TGTGCCAGCAGCGCAGGGGCGAAGGGGGATGAGACCCAGTACTTC.

The chain recombines TRBV28 with TRBJ2-1; D possibly corresponds to TRBD2 (6 bases). Trimming left V 5 bases short and J 2 bases short, with 16 bases between. Germline V gives CDR1 MDHEN, CDR2 SYDVKM. The length of the CDR3 is 16 residues. The CDR3 loop is CASSTVAAGTYNEQFF. CDR3 sequence (DNA): TGTGCCAGCAGTACGGTGGCAGCGGGTACCTACAATGAGCAGTTCTTC.

This clone was counted a few times. The chain recombines TRBV28 with TRBJ1-6; D unresolved. Trimming shortened V by 2 bases and J by 10 bases, and 15 bases separated the two germline ends. Germline V gives CDR1 MDHEN, CDR2 SYDVKM. CDR3 size: 15 residues. Here the CDR3 DNA reads TGTGCCAGCAGTTTACCCGGCCTTCTCATCTCACCCCTCCACTTT. It is translated as CASSLPGLLISPLHF.

This chain joins TRBV19 and TRBJ1-5, with no clear D. This CDR3 is built from 14 residues. The ends were cut back, 3 bases at V and 2 bases at J, with 8 bases in the middle. Germline V gene lookup returns CDR1 LNHDA and CDR2 SQIVND (reference sequence). The CDR3: CASSIWVGNQPQHF. CDR3 DNA sequence: TGTGCCAGTAGTATTTGGGTGGGCAATCAGCCCCAGCATTTT.

This chain connects TRBV4-3 to TRBJ2-5; 9 bases align to TRBD2. This CDR3 region has 16 residues. Germline assignment: CDR1 LGHNA and CDR2 YSLEER. V was clipped by 2 bases and J by 5 bases; unmatched bases: 9. As DNA, the CDR3 is TGCGCCAGCAGCCAAATCTCAGCGGGGGGAAGTGAGACCCAGTACTTC. Translating gives CASSQISAGGSETQYF.

The J gene is TRBJ2-2, the V gene TRBV5-1; perhaps TRBD1 as D (5 bases). CDR1 SGHRS and CDR2 YFSETQ come from the germline V gene. The CDR3 consists of 16 residues. V lost 0 bases and J lost 2, with 11 bases in between. CDR3 sequence: CASSLELGVNTGELFF. The CDR3 DNA is TGCGCCAGCAGCTTGGAGTTAGGGGTCAACACCGGGGAGCTGTTTTTT.